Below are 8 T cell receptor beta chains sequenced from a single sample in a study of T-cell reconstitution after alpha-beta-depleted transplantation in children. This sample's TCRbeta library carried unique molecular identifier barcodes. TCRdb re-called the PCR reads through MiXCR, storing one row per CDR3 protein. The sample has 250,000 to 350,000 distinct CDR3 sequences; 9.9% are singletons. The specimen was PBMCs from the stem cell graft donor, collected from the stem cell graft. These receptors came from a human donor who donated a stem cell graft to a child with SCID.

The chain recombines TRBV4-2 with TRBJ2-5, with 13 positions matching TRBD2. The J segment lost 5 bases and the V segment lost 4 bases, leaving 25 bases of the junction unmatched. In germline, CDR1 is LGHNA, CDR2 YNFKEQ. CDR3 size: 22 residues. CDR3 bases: TGTGCCAGCAGCCCTAAACAGGCCGGACTAGCGGGGGCACCGGGGATTGGGGAGACCCAGTACTTC. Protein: CASSPKQAGLAGAPGIGETQYF.

The CDR3, as DNA: TGTGCCAGCAGTCCGGGACAGGGGGCCCCTACTAACTATGGCTACACCTTC. It codes for CASSPGQGAPTNYGYTF. J is TRBJ1-2 and V is TRBV7-9, with 12 bases aligning to TRBD1. The germline gives CDR1 SEHNR, CDR2 FQNEAQ (reference sequence). The length of the CDR3 is 17 residues. After removal of 6 bases from V and 0 bases from J, the junction contained 8 bases not matched to a gene.

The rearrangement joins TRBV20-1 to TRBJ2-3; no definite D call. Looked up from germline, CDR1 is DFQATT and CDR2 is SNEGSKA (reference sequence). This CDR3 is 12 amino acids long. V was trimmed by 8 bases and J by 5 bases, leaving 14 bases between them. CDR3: CSSPFGGDTQYF. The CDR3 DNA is TGCAGTTCCCCGTTTGGCGGAGATACGCAGTATTTT.

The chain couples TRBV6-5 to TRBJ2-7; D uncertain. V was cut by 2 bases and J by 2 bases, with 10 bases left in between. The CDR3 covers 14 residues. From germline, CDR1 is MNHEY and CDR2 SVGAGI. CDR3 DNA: TGTGCCAGCAGTTACCCTCGCCGGCCCTACGAGCAGTACTTC. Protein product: CASSYPRRPYEQYF.

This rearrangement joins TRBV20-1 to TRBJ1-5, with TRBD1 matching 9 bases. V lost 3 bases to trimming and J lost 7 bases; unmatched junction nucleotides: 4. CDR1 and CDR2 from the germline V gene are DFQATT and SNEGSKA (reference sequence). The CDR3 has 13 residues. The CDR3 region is CSARDRGGQPQHF. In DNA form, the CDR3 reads TGCAGTGCTAGGGACAGGGGAGGCCAGCCCCAGCATTTT.

CDR3: CASSLAGTGIKEPQHF. CDR3 DNA: TGTGCCAGCAGCTTGGCCGGGACAGGGATTAAGGAGCCCCAGCATTTT. The rearrangement links TRBV5-6 to TRBJ1-5, with 9 nucleotides matching TRBD1. V was pared by 0 bases and J by 8 bases, with 9 bases of the junction left unmatched. Germline V lookup: CDR1 SGHDT, CDR2 YYEEEE. The CDR3 consists of 16 residues.

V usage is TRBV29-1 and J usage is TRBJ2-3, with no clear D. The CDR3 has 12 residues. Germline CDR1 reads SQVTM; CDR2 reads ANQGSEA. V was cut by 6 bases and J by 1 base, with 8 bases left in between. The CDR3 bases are TGCAGCGTGGGTTCGGGCACAGATACGCAGTATTTT. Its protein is CSVGSGTDTQYF.

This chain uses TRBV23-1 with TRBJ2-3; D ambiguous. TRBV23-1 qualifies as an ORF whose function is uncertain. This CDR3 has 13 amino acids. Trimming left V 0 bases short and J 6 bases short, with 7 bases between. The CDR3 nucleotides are TGCGCCAGCAGTCAATCTGACACGGATACGCAGTATTTT. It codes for CASSQSDTDTQYF.